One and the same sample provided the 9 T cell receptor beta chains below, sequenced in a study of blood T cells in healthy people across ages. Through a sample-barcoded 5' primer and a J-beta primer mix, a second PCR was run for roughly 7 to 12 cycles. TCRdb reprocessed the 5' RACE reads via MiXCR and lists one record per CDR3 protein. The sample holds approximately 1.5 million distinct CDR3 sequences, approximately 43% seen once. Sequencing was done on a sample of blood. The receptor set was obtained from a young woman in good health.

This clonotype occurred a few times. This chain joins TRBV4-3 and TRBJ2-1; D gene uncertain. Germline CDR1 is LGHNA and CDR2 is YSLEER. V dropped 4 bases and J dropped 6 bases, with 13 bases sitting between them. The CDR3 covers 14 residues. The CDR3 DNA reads TGCGCCAGCAGCCCTAGGGCGCTACTCAATGAGCAGTTCTTC. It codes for CASSPRALLNEQFF.

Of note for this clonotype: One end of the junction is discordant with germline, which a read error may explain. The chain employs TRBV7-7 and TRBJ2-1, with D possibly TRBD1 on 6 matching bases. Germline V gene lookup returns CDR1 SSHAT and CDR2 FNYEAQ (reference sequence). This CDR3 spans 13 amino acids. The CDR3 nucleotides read TGTGCTAGCAGCCCCGACAGGAACGAAAGGCTGTTCTTC. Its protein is CASSPDRNERLFF.

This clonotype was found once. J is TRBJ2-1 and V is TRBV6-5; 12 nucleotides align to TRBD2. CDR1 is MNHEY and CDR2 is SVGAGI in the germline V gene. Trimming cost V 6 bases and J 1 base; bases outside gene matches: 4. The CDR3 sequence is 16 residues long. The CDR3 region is CASRLGLAGSYNEQFF. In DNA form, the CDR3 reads TGTGCCAGCAGACTTGGACTAGCGGGATCCTACAATGAGCAGTTCTTC.

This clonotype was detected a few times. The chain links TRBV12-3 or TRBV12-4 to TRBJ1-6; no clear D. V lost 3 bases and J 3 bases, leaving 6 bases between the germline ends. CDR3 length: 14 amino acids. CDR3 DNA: TGTGCCAGCAGTTTTGGGGTCTATAATTCACCCCTCCACTTT. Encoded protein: CASSFGVYNSPLHF.

CDR3 loop: CSARDQETHEQYF. The CDR3 region has the DNA TGCAGTGCTAGAGATCAAGAGACCCACGAGCAGTACTTC. The rearrangement joins TRBV20-1 to TRBJ2-5, with D unresolved. The last part of the DNA fits TRBJ2-7 better; the J call may be wrong. The CDR3 spans 13 residues. Germline V gene sequence: CDR1 DFQATT, CDR2 SNEGSKA (reference sequence).

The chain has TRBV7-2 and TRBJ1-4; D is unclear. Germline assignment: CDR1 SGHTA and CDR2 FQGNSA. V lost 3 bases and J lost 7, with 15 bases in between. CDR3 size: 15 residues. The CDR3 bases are TGTGCCAGCAGCTTCGCGGGAGGGCATACTGAAAAACTGTTTTTT. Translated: CASSFAGGHTEKLFF.

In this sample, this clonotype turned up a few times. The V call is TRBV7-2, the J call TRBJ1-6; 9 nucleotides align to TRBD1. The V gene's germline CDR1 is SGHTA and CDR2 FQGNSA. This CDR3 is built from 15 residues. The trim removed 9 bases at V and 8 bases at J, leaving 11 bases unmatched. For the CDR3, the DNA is TGTGCCAGTACTAGCAGGACAGGGGATTATTCACCCCTCCACTTT. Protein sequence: CASTSRTGDYSPLHF.

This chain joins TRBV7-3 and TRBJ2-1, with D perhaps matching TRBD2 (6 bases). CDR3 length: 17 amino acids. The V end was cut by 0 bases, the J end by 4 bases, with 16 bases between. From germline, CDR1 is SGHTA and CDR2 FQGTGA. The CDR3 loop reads CASSLTTGGVSYNEQFF. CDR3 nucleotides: TGTGCCAGCAGCTTAACGACTGGAGGGGTTTCATACAATGAGCAGTTCTTC. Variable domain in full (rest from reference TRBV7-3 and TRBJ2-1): GAGVSQTPSNKVTEKGKYVELRCDPISGHTALYWYRQSLGQGPEFLIYFQGTGAADDSGLPNDRFFAVRPEGSVSTLKIQRTERGDSAVYLCASSLTTGGVSYNEQFFGPGTRLTVL.

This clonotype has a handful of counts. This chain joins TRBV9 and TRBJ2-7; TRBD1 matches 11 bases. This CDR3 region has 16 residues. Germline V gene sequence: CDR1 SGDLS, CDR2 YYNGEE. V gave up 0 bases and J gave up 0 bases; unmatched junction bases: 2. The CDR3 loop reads CASSVEGTGGSYEQYF. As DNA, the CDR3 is TGTGCCAGCAGCGTAGAGGGGACAGGGGGCTCCTACGAGCAGTACTTC.